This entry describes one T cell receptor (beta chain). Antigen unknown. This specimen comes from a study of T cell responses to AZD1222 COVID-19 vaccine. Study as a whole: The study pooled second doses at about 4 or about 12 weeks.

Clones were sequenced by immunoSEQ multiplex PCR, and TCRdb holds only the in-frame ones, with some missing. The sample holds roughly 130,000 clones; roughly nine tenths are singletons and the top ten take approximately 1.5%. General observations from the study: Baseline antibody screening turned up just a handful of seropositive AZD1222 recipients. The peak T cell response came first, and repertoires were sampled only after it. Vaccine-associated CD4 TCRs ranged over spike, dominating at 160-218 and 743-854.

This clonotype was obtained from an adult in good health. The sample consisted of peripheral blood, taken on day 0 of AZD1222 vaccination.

The CDR3 sequence: CASSAAGTGGRDTEAFF. CDR3 bases: TGTGCCAGCAGTGCGGCGGGGACAGGGGGCCGGGACACTGAAGCTTTCTTT. J is TRBJ1-1 and V is TRBV6-1, with 12 bases that match TRBD1. The V gene end was trimmed by 4 bases and the J gene end by 3 bases; junction bases not matched to a gene: 9. Germline V gene sequence: CDR1 MNHNS, CDR2 SASEGT. This CDR3 region has 17 residues.